The 21 T cell receptor beta chains below all came from one sample that was sequenced in a study of shared T cell receptors in the human thymus. Produced via immunoSEQ multiplex PCR; TCRdb's table is partial and in-frame only. This sample has almost 550,000 clones; 78% occur once, and the top ten carry about 0.013%. The same data also contributed to another study, on human thymus T cells.

The sample comprised thymocytes. The source is a boy less than two years old with a congenital heart defect.

The chain recombines TRBV4-3 with TRBJ2-7; 10 bases map to TRBD2. Trimming took 4 bases from V and 4 from J; bases not matched to a gene: 16. The CDR3 has 18 residues. Germline CDR1 LGHNA, CDR2 YSLEER. The CDR3 nucleotides read TGCGCCAGCAGCCTAGGCCTAGCGGGAGAACGGGCTATGTACGAGCAGTACTTC. Protein product: CASSLGLAGERAMYEQYF.

The rearrangement links TRBV14 to TRBJ2-1; 8 nucleotides line up with TRBD2. Trimming cost V 4 bases and J 5 bases; bases outside gene matches: 13. Germline CDR1 and CDR2: SGHDN and FVKESK. The CDR3 runs to 17 residues. The CDR3, as DNA: TGTGCCAGCAGCCTCCGCCCCTTGCGGGGGGTACACAATGAGCAGTTCTTC. This translates into CASSLRPLRGVHNEQFF.

This chain connects TRBV5-6 to TRBJ1-4; no clear D. The CDR3 runs to 16 residues. CDR1 is SGHDT, CDR2 YYEEEE, per germline. The V gene lost 0 bases and the J gene lost 8 bases, with 17 bases spanning the gap. The CDR3 spells CASSLAGSPGIEKLFF. DNA of the CDR3: TGTGCCAGCAGCTTGGCGGGTTCCCCCGGGATCGAAAAACTGTTTTTT. Filled out from reference TRBV5-6 and TRBJ1-4, the complete variable domain reads DAGVTQSPTHLIKTRGQQVTLRCSPKSGHDTVSWYQQALGQGPQFIFQYYEEEERQRGNFPDRFSGHQFPNYSSELNVNALLLGDSALYLCASSLAGSPGIEKLFFGSGTQLSVL.

The V and J genes are TRBV7-2 and TRBJ2-3, with D possibly matching TRBD2 (6 bases). Germline lookup yields CDR1 SGHTA and CDR2 FQGNSA. Trimming shortened V by 5 bases and J by 3 bases, and 15 bases separated the two germline ends. The CDR3 contains 15 residues. Here the CDR3 DNA reads TGTGCCAGCAGCCCCCTCTCGGGGGAAACAGATACGCAGTATTTT. Residues: CASSPLSGETDTQYF.

The chain uses TRBV30 and TRBJ2-1; D gene ambiguous. V was clipped by 0 bases and J by 2 bases, with 14 bases between them. CDR1 is GTSNPN and CDR2 is SVGIG in the germline V gene (reference sequence). CDR3 size: 16 residues. The CDR3 here is CAWSVPRVSAYNEQFF. As DNA, the CDR3 is TGTGCCTGGAGTGTACCGAGAGTGAGCGCCTACAATGAGCAGTTCTTC.

This chain uses TRBV15 with TRBJ2-5, with a possible D match to TRBD1 (5 bases). The end of the DNA aligns better with TRBJ2-7, so the J call may be wrong. The CDR3 runs 15 residues. Germline V gives CDR1 LNHNV, CDR2 YYDKDF (reference sequence). The CDR3 DNA reads as TGTGCCACCAGCAGAGATTATGGGGCTGATGACGAGCAGTACTTC. Amino acid sequence: CATSRDYGADDEQYF.

This chain connects TRBV7-8 to TRBJ2-7; D remains unclear. This CDR3 has 10 amino acids. V was pared by 4 bases and J by 7 bases, with 5 bases between. Per the germline V gene, CDR1 is SGHVS and CDR2 is FQNEAQ. CDR3: CASSSEEQYF. CDR3 DNA: TGTGCCAGCAGCTCTGAGGAGCAGTACTTC.

The chain couples TRBV4-3 to TRBJ2-5; possibly TRBD1 for D (6 bases). Trimming pared 0 bases from V and 2 bases from J, leaving 13 bases between. This CDR3 is 16 amino acids long. CDR1 and CDR2 (germline): LGHNA, YSLEER. Here the CDR3 reads CASSQDCSGAQETQYF. In DNA form, the CDR3 reads TGCGCCAGCAGCCAAGATTGTTCAGGGGCACAAGAGACCCAGTACTTC.

The gene calls are TRBV27 and TRBJ2-1; TRBD2 is a possible D gene (6 bases). CDR3 length: 18 amino acids. V lost 1 base and J 6 bases, leaving 22 bases between the germline ends. Germline loops: CDR1 MNHEY, CDR2 SMNVEV (reference sequence). The DNA for the CDR3 is TGTGCCAGCAGTTTATGGGTGGGCCCGGGAAGGCGGGGCAATGAGCAGTTCTTC. Its translation: CASSLWVGPGRRGNEQFF.

The chain recombines TRBV7-9 with TRBJ2-7; D is possibly TRBD1 (5 bases). Per germline, CDR1 SEHNR and CDR2 FQNEAQ (reference sequence). The CDR3 loop spans 14 amino acids. Deletions cut 1 base from V and 5 bases from J, with 12 bases between. The CDR3 spells CASSLGQTPNEQYF. The CDR3 coding sequence is TGTGCCAGCAGCTTAGGACAGACCCCCAACGAGCAGTACTTC.

This rearrangement joins TRBV19 to TRBJ2-1; TRBD2 aligns across 12 bases. Germline CDR1 LNHDA, CDR2 SQIVND (reference sequence). The CDR3 has 15 amino acids. V lost 7 bases, J lost 5 bases, and 6 bases stayed unmatched. The CDR3 nucleotides read TGTGCCAGTAACCTAGCGGGAGGGCCTCACAATGAGCAGTTCTTC. It specifies CASNLAGGPHNEQFF. Variable domain in full (rest from reference TRBV19 and TRBJ2-1): DGGITQSPKYLFRKEGQNVTLSCEQNLNHDAMYWYRQDPGQGLRLIYYSQIVNDFQKGDIAEGYSVSREKKESFPLTVTSAQKNPTAFYLCASNLAGGPHNEQFFGPGTRLTVL.

The chain couples TRBV5-1 to TRBJ2-3, with TRBD2 identical over 11 bases. Germline V gives CDR1 SGHRS, CDR2 YFSETQ. The trim removed 1 base at V and 0 bases at J, leaving 10 bases unmatched. This CDR3 has 19 residues. CDR3 residues: CASSLLPRLAGPSTDTQYF. The CDR3 region has the DNA TGCGCCAGCAGCTTGTTACCGCGACTAGCGGGACCTAGCACAGATACGCAGTATTTT.

The chain links TRBV4-3 to TRBJ2-7; 12 bases match TRBD2. J was trimmed by 3 bases and V by 4 bases; bases with no gene match: 4. Germline CDR1 is LGHNA and CDR2 is YSLEER. This CDR3 spans 15 amino acids. The CDR3 coding sequence is TGCGCCAGCAGCCCGGGACTAGCGGGCCGCTACGAGCAGTACTTC. Translated, it gives CASSPGLAGRYEQYF.

This chain joins TRBV2 and TRBJ1-2; 7 bases map to TRBD1. This CDR3 is built from 13 residues. Germline-derived CDR1 and CDR2 are SNHLY and FYNNEI. Unmatched junction bases numbered 9, after V lost 11 bases and J lost 3 bases. CDR3 sequence: CARLGQSDYGYTF. The CDR3 nucleotides read TGTGCCCGACTGGGACAGAGCGACTATGGCTACACCTTC.

The chain links TRBV6-4 to TRBJ1-5; no reliable D call. Trimming removed 0 bases from V and 5 bases from J, with 5 bases in between. Germline loops: CDR1 MRHNA, CDR2 SNTAGT. This CDR3 is 13 amino acids long. This CDR3 is CASSDSPDQPQHF. The DNA for the CDR3 is TGTGCCAGCAGTGACTCCCCCGATCAGCCCCAGCATTTT.

The V and J genes are TRBV27 and TRBJ2-7; 10 nucleotides align to TRBD2. CDR3 length: 16 residues. V trimming: 4 bases; J trimming: 2 bases; junction bases outside the gene matches: 8. Germline loops: CDR1 MNHEY, CDR2 SMNVEV (reference sequence). CDR3 sequence (DNA): TGTGCCAGCAGTTCCCCCCTTAGCGGGAGGCCCTACGAGCAGTACTTC. Translating gives CASSSPLSGRPYEQYF.

The chain has TRBV27 and TRBJ2-6; D unresolved. There are 17 residues in the CDR3. Looked up from germline, CDR1 is MNHEY and CDR2 is SMNVEV (reference sequence). Trimming removed 2 bases at V and 4 bases at J, with 15 bases between. CDR3 coding DNA: TGTGCCAGCAGTTTAAGGCCTCTGGTAGCCGGGGCCAACGTCCTGACTTTC. As protein: CASSLRPLVAGANVLTF.

The chain links TRBV30 to TRBJ1-1, with D tentatively TRBD1 (6 bases). Trimming shortened V by 5 bases and J by 7 bases, and 26 bases separated the two germline ends. The germline gives CDR1 GTSNPN, CDR2 SVGIG (reference sequence). The CDR3 is made up of 16 amino acids. The CDR3 nucleotides read TGTGCCTGGGCTCCTCCCAGGGGTGGACGACAAGGTGAAGCTTTCTTT. This sequence encodes CAWAPPRGGRQGEAFF.

This chain connects TRBV10-2 to TRBJ2-1; 9 bases fit TRBD1. The CDR3 totals 16 residues. J gave up 2 bases and V 2 bases, and 4 bases lay outside the gene matches. The germline CDR1 and CDR2 sequences are WSHSY and SAAADI. CDR3 sequence (DNA): TGCGCCAGCAGTGAGCCAGGACAGGGGACCTACAATGAGCAGTTCTTC. It translates to CASSEPGQGTYNEQFF.

The chain links TRBV5-8 to TRBJ2-3, with TRBD2 matching 7 bases. Trimming removed 0 bases from V and 4 bases from J; junction bases left unmatched: 11. CDR3 length equals 17 residues. From germline, CDR1 is SGHTS and CDR2 YDEGEE. The CDR3 loop is CASSLAFGGSGADTQYF. CDR3 sequence (DNA): TGTGCCAGCAGCTTGGCCTTTGGCGGGAGTGGCGCAGATACGCAGTATTTT.

This clone was seen more than once but under ten times. The genes are TRBV11-3 and TRBJ1-1; D perhaps matches TRBD1 (5 bases). CDR3 length: 13 amino acids. CDR1 and CDR2 (germline): SGHNT, YENEEA. Trimming took off 5 bases at V and 7 bases at J, with 14 bases between the two ends. The DNA of the CDR3 is TGTGCCAGCAGCGGATGGGGGGTTGGTGAAGCTTTCTTT. It codes for CASSGWGVGEAFF.